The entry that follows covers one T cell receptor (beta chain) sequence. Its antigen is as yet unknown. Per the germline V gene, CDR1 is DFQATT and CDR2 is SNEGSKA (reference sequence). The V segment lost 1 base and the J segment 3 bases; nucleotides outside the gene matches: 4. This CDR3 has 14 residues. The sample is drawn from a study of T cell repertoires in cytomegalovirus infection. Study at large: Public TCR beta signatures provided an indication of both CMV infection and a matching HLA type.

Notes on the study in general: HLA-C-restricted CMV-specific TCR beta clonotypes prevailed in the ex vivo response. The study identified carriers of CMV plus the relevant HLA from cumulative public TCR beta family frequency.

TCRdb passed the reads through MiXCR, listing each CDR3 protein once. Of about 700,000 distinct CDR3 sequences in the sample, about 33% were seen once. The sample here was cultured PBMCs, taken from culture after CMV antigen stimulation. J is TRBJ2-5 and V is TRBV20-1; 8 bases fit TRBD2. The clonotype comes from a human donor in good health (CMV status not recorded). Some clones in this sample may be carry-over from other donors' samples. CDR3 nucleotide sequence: TGCAGTGCTAGAGGTCCGGGAGGGGAAGAGACCCAGTACTTC. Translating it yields CSARGPGGEETQYF.